The clone carrying this TCR beta chain was counted ten times or more. Each CDR3 protein gets one entry after TCRdb re-called the 5' RACE reads with MiXCR. The repertoire holds 120,000 or so distinct CDR3 sequences, with roughly 15% as singletons. The entry originates in a study of CD8 T cells in ankylosing spondylitis. The CDR3 has 14 residues. Trimming took 5 bases from V and 4 from J, leaving 12 bases between them. Germline CDR1 and CDR2: SEHNR and FQNEAQ (reference sequence). This TCR derives from a female donor with ankylosing spondylitis or in good health (not recorded which). The sequenced material came from blood, either unsorted or a sorted T cell fraction (not recorded which). The J gene is TRBJ1-5, the V gene TRBV7-9; no clear D. For the CDR3, the DNA is TGTGCCAGCAGCCTTCAGACGGAGAATCAGCCCCAGCATTTT. This gives the protein CASSLQTENQPQHF.